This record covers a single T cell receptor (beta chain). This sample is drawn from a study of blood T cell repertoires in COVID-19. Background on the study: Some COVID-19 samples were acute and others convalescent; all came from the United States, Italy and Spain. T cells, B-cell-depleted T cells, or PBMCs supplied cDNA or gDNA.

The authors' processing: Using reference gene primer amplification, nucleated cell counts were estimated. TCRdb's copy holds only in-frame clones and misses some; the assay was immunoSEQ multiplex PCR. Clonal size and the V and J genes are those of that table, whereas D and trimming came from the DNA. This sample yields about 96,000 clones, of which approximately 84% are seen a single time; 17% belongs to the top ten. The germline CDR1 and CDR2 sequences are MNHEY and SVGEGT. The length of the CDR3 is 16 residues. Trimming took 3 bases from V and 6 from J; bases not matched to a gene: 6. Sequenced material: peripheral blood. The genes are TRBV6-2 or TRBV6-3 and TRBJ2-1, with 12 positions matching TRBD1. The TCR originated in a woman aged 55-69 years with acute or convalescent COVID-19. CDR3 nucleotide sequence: TGTGCCAGCAGTTATGTTGGGACAGGGGGCCCCAATGAGCAGTTCTTC. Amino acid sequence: CASSYVGTGGPNEQFF.